The TCR beta chain described here comes from a study of OX40 agonist ivuxolimab in advanced cancers. Study at large: Those enrolled were about 80% male, with a mean age of approximately 60 years and ages from about 20 to 90.

Only in-frame clones appear in the TCRdb table, and some are missing; sequencing was by immunoSEQ multiplex PCR. The sample has around 19,000 clones, 75% to 85% seen once. General study findings and limits: CD4+ and CD8+ T cells in blood underwent clonal expansion by week 6 at 0.1 to 3.0 mg/kg. It was also the case that some nonresponders had low normalized T-cell clonal expansion.

Sampled blood was obtained at baseline, cycle 4 day 1, and cycle 7 day 1. A word on this clone: The antigen remains undetermined.

This sequence was found in an adult with an advanced solid tumor such as melanoma, head and neck, liver or kidney cancer. The starting material was CD4+ or CD8+ T cells sorted from blood, obtained in a trial of the OX40 agonist ivuxolimab.

CDR3 amino acids: CASSGGTQPQHF. In DNA, the CDR3 is TGTGCCAGCTCGGGGGGAACTCAGCCCCAGCATTTT. The J gene is TRBJ1-5, the V gene TRBV18; D is possibly TRBD1 (5 bases). V lost 6 bases and J 6 bases, leaving 9 bases between the germline ends. CDR1 and CDR2 from the germline V gene are KGHSH and LQKENI. The CDR3 sequence is 12 residues long.